Listed below are T cell receptor beta chains from one sample, sequenced in a study of regulatory T cells in long-lasting Graves disease. TCRdb ran MiXCR on the multiplex PCR reads and lists one entry per CDR3 protein. The table lists 300,000 or so distinct CDR3 sequences, around 20% of them singletons. The sequencing here drew on peripheral blood mononuclear cells (PBMCs), taken when the disease was refractory, from a patient treated with antithyroid drugs. The receptors were sampled from a female donor with Graves disease. CDR3s include the opening cysteine and the closing phenylalanine or tryptophan. Each record gives: V gene, clone size, D gene, J gene, CDR3 protein, CDR3 DNA. A D gene is named only where the DNA matches it firmly. Rows give clone size only sometimes, using once, few, many, or a class for an expanded clone.

TRBV5-1	few	.	TRBJ1-4	CASSLDRPPNEKLFF	TGCGCCAGCAGCTTAGACAGGCCACCTAATGAAAAACTGTTTTTT
TRBV18	.	TRBD2	TRBJ2-7	CASSPLAGGTRYEQYF	TGTGCCAGCTCACCCCTAGCGGGGGGAACTCGTTACGAGCAGTACTTC
TRBV20-1	many	TRBD1	TRBJ1-5	CSAPTGTQPQHF	TGCAGTGCTCCGACAGGGACCCAGCCCCAGCATTTT
TRBV11-3	many	.	TRBJ1-1	CASSLEFWGNTEAFF	TGTGCCAGCAGCTTAGAATTTTGGGGGAACACTGAAGCTTTCTTT
TRBV12-3/TRBV12-4	many	.	TRBJ1-2	CASSFGADNYGYTF	TGTGCCAGCAGTTTTGGCGCAGATAACTATGGCTACACCTTC
TRBV5-1	many	TRBD2	TRBJ2-2	CASSSGRGGLNTGELFF	TGCGCCAGCAGCTCAGGCCGGGGGGGCCTGAACACCGGGGAGCTGTTTTTT
TRBV12-3/TRBV12-4	.	.	TRBJ1-2	CASSQVGGGSYGYTF	TGTGCCAGCAGCCAGGTGGGGGGCGGGAGCTATGGCTACACCTTC
TRBV12-3/TRBV12-4	many	.	TRBJ2-2	CASSLQGNTGELFF	TGTGCCAGCAGCTTACAGGGGAACACCGGGGAGCTGTTTTTT
TRBV3-1	many	.	TRBJ2-7	CASSQTASYEQYF	TGTGCCAGCAGCCAGACCGCCTCCTACGAGCAGTACTTC
TRBV12-3/TRBV12-4	many	TRBD1	TRBJ1-5	CASSLGTGKQPQHF	TGTGCCAGCAGTCTCGGGACAGGGAAACAGCCCCAGCATTTT
TRBV7-9	once	.	TRBJ1-4	CASSLTYRKLGDEKLFF	TGTGCCAGCAGCTTAACATACCGCAAACTGGGCGATGAAAAACTGTTTTTT
TRBV7-8	many	TRBD2	TRBJ2-5	CASSLARLAGGRILETQYF	TGTGCCAGCAGCTTAGCGCGTCTAGCGGGGGGGCGCATATTAGAGACCCAGTACTTC
TRBV6-1	many	.	TRBJ1-6	CASSLQGGERSPLHF	TGTGCCAGCAGTCTCCAGGGCGGGGAGCGCTCACCCCTCCACTTT
TRBV10-3	many	TRBD1	TRBJ2-7	CAISGQGISYEQYF	TGTGCCATCAGTGGACAGGGGATCTCCTACGAGCAGTACTTC
TRBV6-1	few	.	TRBJ2-5	CASGGGEAQYF	TGTGCCAGCGGAGGGGGCGAGGCCCAGTACTTC
TRBV7-6	many	.	TRBJ1-1	CASSPLVGGKAFF	TGTGCCAGCAGCCCGCTAGTGGGGGGGAAGGCTTTCTTT
TRBV9	few	TRBD1	TRBJ1-6	CASSVLQDRGSSPLHF	TGTGCCAGCAGCGTTCTTCAGGACAGGGGCTCCTCACCCCTCCACTTT
TRBV11-2	many	.	TRBJ1-5	CASSLLQYKDQPQHF	TGTGCCAGCAGCTTACTCCAGTACAAGGATCAGCCCCAGCATTTT
TRBV12-3/TRBV12-4	.	.	TRBJ1-4	CASSFRGSQENEKLFF	TGTGCCAGCAGTTTTAGGGGGTCGCAAGAGAACGAAAAACTGTTTTTT
TRBV7-9	many	.	TRBJ1-1	CASSLMGDTEAFF	TGTGCCAGCAGCTTAATGGGGGACACTGAAGCTTTCTTT